This T cell receptor (beta chain) appears in the sequencing data of a study of cytomegalovirus exposure and HLA in healthy donors. For this clone: The antigen is unknown.

Germline CDR1 is WNHNN and CDR2 is SYGVQD (reference sequence). The CDR3 is made up of 12 amino acids. Trimming removed 10 bases from V and 4 bases from J, with 13 bases in between. Study outcomes and limitations: Overall, around 160 TCR beta chains were annotated as cytomegalovirus-associated.

PCR amplification relied on 60 Vbeta primers (plus 13 Jbeta primers). Repertoires were generated with immunoSEQ multiplex PCR, while TCRdb's copy carries only in-frame clones and drops some. Among more than 100,000 clones listed, 80% were seen once. The sample was PBMCs. The receptor comes from a man aged 50 to 60 in good health and CMV-seronegative. This chain links TRBV10-1 with TRBJ1-2, with D unresolved. CDR3 region: CAKLKGGYGYTF. The CDR3 DNA is TGCGCCAAACTTAAGGGAGGCTATGGCTACACCTTC.